These 11 T cell receptor beta chains were sequenced from one sample in a study of tissue T cells after allogeneic stem cell transplantation. The repertoire was sequenced with immunoSEQ multiplex PCR; TCRdb's copy has only in-frame clones and lacks some. The sample contains 9,000 to 10,000 clones, roughly 60% of which appear only once. Specimen: tissue from the jejunum, collected at autopsy. All receptors derive from a woman between 18 and 49 years old with breast cancer.

This clone is medium-sized (0.01 to 0.1%) within its sample. The chain carries TRBV6-6 and TRBJ1-1, with TRBD1 as a possible D gene (5 bases). Germline CDR1 MNHNY, CDR2 SVGAGI (reference sequence). The ends were cut back, 6 bases at V and 1 base at J, with 12 bases in the middle. The length of the CDR3 is 14 residues. The CDR3 loop is CASSLLGQNTEAFF. CDR3 sequence (DNA): TGTGCCAGCAGCCTACTTGGACAGAACACTGAAGCTTTCTTT.

The chain is built from TRBV28 and TRBJ1-5; the D gene is possibly TRBD1 (6 bases). Per the germline V gene, CDR1 is MDHEN and CDR2 is SYDVKM. Trimming removed 3 bases from V and 1 base from J, with 10 bases in between. This CDR3 is 15 amino acids long. The CDR3 bases are TGTGCCAGCAGTTTTACAGGGACAAGCAATCAGCCCCAGCATTTT. This codes for CASSFTGTSNQPQHF.

The chain uses TRBV5-1 and TRBJ2-3; possibly TRBD1 for D (5 bases). With 2 bases removed from V and 1 base from J, the gap between germline ends came to 5 bases. CDR3 length: 13 residues. Germline CDR1 SGHRS, CDR2 YFSETQ. The CDR3 region has the DNA TGCGCCAGCAGCTTACAGGGCACAGATACGCAGTATTTT. Amino acids: CASSLQGTDTQYF.

This clone has more than one count but fewer than ten. The chain links TRBV12-3 or TRBV12-4 to TRBJ2-2; TRBD1 or TRBD2 may be the D gene (5 bases each). V was pared by 5 bases and J by 7 bases, with 11 bases between. This CDR3 is 13 amino acids long. As DNA, the CDR3 is TGTGCCAGCAGTCTCCGGGACGGCGGGGAGCTGTTTTTT. This gives the protein CASSLRDGGELFF.

This clone has just a few counts. The rearrangement links TRBV2 to TRBJ2-7; 8 bases match TRBD1. Germline CDR1 is SNHLY and CDR2 is FYNNEI. After removal of 11 bases from V and 1 base from J, the junction contained 7 bases not matched to a gene. This CDR3 contains 13 residues. The CDR3 is CAARRDRSYEQYF. In DNA form, the CDR3 reads TGTGCCGCAAGACGGGACAGGTCCTACGAGCAGTACTTC.

The genes are TRBV6-5 and TRBJ2-5; weak D call: TRBD1 (5 bases). The CDR3 extends over 15 amino acids. Deletions cut 6 bases from V and 5 bases from J, with 19 bases between. CDR1 is MNHEY and CDR2 is SVGAGI in the germline V gene. CDR3 residues: CASSPHSDSQETQYF. CDR3 DNA: TGTGCCAGCAGCCCCCACTCCGACAGTCAGGAGACCCAGTACTTC.

The V and J genes are TRBV11-2 and TRBJ2-7, with a possible D match to TRBD1 (6 bases). Germline V CDR1 and CDR2: SGHAT, FQNNGV. Trimming stripped 4 bases from V and 0 bases from J, with 13 bases between. This CDR3 spans 15 amino acids. The CDR3 spells CASSSWTVSSYEQYF. CDR3 nucleotides: TGTGCCAGCAGCTCATGGACAGTGAGCTCCTACGAGCAGTACTTC.

Judged by abundance, this clone is medium-sized. A junction boundary mismatches the germline segment, possibly from a read error. This chain joins TRBV7-7 and TRBJ1-1; 11 nucleotides line up with TRBD1. The CDR3 runs to 14 residues. Germline CDR1 and CDR2: SSHAT and FNYEAQ (reference sequence). In DNA, the CDR3 is TGTGCTAGCAGAAAGAGGACAGGGGGCTGTGAAGCTTTCTTT. This translates into CASRKRTGGCEAFF.

This clone is medium-sized (0.01 to 0.1%) within its sample. The chain combines TRBV6-5 with TRBJ2-7, with 9 nucleotides matching TRBD1. Germline values: CDR1 MNHEY, CDR2 SVGAGI. Trimming cost V 6 bases and J 2 bases; bases outside gene matches: 5. The CDR3 runs 14 residues. CDR3 sequence (DNA): TGTGCCAGCAGGACAGGGGGGGCCCCCTACGAGCAGTACTTC. This codes for CASRTGGAPYEQYF.

V and J are TRBV5-4 and TRBJ2-3; the D is unclear. Per the germline V gene, CDR1 is SGHNT and CDR2 is YYREEE (reference sequence). The CDR3 spans 14 residues. Trimming stripped 3 bases from V and 7 bases from J, with 15 bases between. The CDR3: CASSYGNTPHTQYF. The DNA for the CDR3 is TGTGCCAGCAGCTATGGTAATACTCCCCATACGCAGTATTTT.

This clone was counted between two and nine times. The chain recombines TRBV30 with TRBJ1-1; unclear D gene. Germline V lookup: CDR1 GTSNPN, CDR2 SVGIG (reference sequence). Trimming pared 0 bases from V and 3 bases from J, leaving 8 bases between. CDR3 length equals 13 residues. The CDR3 loop reads CAWSVLRDTEAFF. For the CDR3, the DNA is TGTGCCTGGAGTGTACTGAGGGACACTGAAGCTTTCTTT.